These T cell receptor beta chains were read from a single sample in a study of control samples from healthy donors and cancer patients. Sequenced by immunoSEQ multiplex PCR; TCRdb stores in-frame clones only, minus some. The table has 150,000 or so clones, roughly 92% seen once. The specimen sequenced was blood. The source is a young man in good health. CDR3s include the opening cysteine and the closing phenylalanine or tryptophan. D genes are given only for firm matches. Size tells how often a clone was seen (once, few, many) or the class of an expanded clone, and some rows leave it out.

d_gene: -
j_gene: TRBJ1-2
abundance: -
v_gene: TRBV13
CDR3aa: CASSLFGWGARGYTF
CDR3nt: TGTGCCAGCAGCCTCTTTGGTTGGGGCGCACGGGGCTACACCTTC

d_gene: TRBD1
j_gene: TRBJ2-7
abundance: -
v_gene: TRBV19
CDR3aa: CASRGTGSYEQYF
CDR3nt: TGTGCCAGTAGGGGGACAGGGTCCTACGAGCAGTACTTC

d_gene: -
j_gene: TRBJ1-2
abundance: -
v_gene: TRBV6-1
CDR3aa: CASSENSIGGYGYTF
CDR3nt: TGTGCCAGCAGTGAAAACTCTATCGGAGGGTATGGCTACACCTTC

d_gene: TRBD2
j_gene: TRBJ2-1
abundance: -
v_gene: TRBV4-1
CDR3aa: CASSHVIAGGRGNEQFF
CDR3nt: TGCGCCAGCAGCCATGTAATAGCGGGGGGCCGGGGGAATGAGCAGTTCTTC

d_gene: -
j_gene: TRBJ1-2
abundance: few
v_gene: TRBV19
CDR3aa: CASSIEGQGGYTF
CDR3nt: TGTGCCAGTAGTATAGAGGGGCAGGGTGGCTACACCTTC

d_gene: TRBD1
j_gene: TRBJ1-2
abundance: -
v_gene: TRBV5-1
CDR3aa: CASSWPRDRDGYTF
CDR3nt: TGCGCCAGCAGCTGGCCCCGGGACAGAGATGGCTACACCTTC

d_gene: TRBD1
j_gene: TRBJ1-5
abundance: -
v_gene: TRBV9
CDR3aa: CASSVGQGAGQPQHF
CDR3nt: TGTGCCAGCAGCGTTGGACAGGGAGCAGGGCAGCCCCAGCATTTT

d_gene: -
j_gene: TRBJ1-2
abundance: -
v_gene: TRBV6-5
CDR3aa: CASKNNYGYTF
CDR3nt: TGTGCCAGCAAGAATAACTATGGCTACACCTTC

d_gene: -
j_gene: TRBJ2-3
abundance: -
v_gene: TRBV12-5
CDR3aa: CASGLDRWGVSTDTQYF
CDR3nt: TGTGCTAGTGGTTTGGACCGTTGGGGGGTCAGCACAGATACGCAGTATTTT

d_gene: TRBD2
j_gene: TRBJ2-1
abundance: -
v_gene: TRBV7-7
CDR3aa: CASSLNLAGVNEQFF
CDR3nt: TGTGCCAGCAGCTTAAACCTAGCGGGGGTTAATGAGCAGTTCTTC

d_gene: -
j_gene: TRBJ1-6
abundance: -
v_gene: TRBV6-5
CDR3aa: CASTQGLLYNSPLHF
CDR3nt: TGTGCCAGCACCCAGGGTCTTCTTTATAATTCACCCCTCCACTTT

d_gene: -
j_gene: TRBJ2-5
abundance: -
v_gene: TRBV14
CDR3aa: CASSQGRLYQETQYF
CDR3nt: TGTGCCAGCAGCCAAGGGCGCTTGTACCAAGAGACCCAGTACTTC

d_gene: TRBD1
j_gene: TRBJ1-2
abundance: -
v_gene: TRBV12-3/TRBV12-4
CDR3aa: CASSLDRSKGYTF
CDR3nt: TGTGCCAGCAGCTTGGACAGGAGTAAGGGCTACACCTTC

d_gene: -
j_gene: TRBJ1-1
abundance: -
v_gene: TRBV5-4
CDR3aa: CASSLAYTEAFF
CDR3nt: TGTGCCAGCAGCTTGGCGTACACTGAAGCTTTCTTT

d_gene: TRBD2
j_gene: TRBJ2-7
abundance: -
v_gene: TRBV6-1
CDR3aa: CASSEAGGTYEQYF
CDR3nt: TGTGCCAGCAGTGAGGCGGGGGGGACTTACGAGCAGTACTTC

d_gene: -
j_gene: TRBJ2-7
abundance: -
v_gene: TRBV5-1
CDR3aa: CASSLEAAYEQYF
CDR3nt: TGCGCCAGCAGCTTGGAGGCAGCGTACGAGCAGTACTTC

d_gene: -
j_gene: TRBJ1-5
abundance: -
v_gene: TRBV6-1
CDR3aa: CASSEDWWRNQPQHF
CDR3nt: TGTGCCAGCAGTGAAGATTGGTGGCGCAATCAGCCCCAGCATTTT

d_gene: -
j_gene: TRBJ2-5
abundance: -
v_gene: TRBV7-9
CDR3aa: CASSLIPRLAEDQETQYF
CDR3nt: TGTGCCAGCAGCTTAATACCTAGATTAGCGGAGGATCAAGAGACCCAGTACTTC

d_gene: -
j_gene: TRBJ2-7
abundance: -
v_gene: TRBV30
CDR3aa: CAWSVASEQYF
CDR3nt: TGTGCCTGGAGTGTCGCCAGCGAGCAGTACTTC

d_gene: -
j_gene: TRBJ1-2
abundance: -
v_gene: TRBV10-3
CDR3aa: CAISGGLGVYGYTF
CDR3nt: TGTGCCATCAGTGGGGGACTGGGGGTCTATGGCTACACCTTC

d_gene: -
j_gene: TRBJ2-5
abundance: once
v_gene: TRBV5-6
CDR3aa: CASSFFGEETQYF
CDR3nt: TGTGCCAGCAGCTTTTTTGGGGAAGAGACCCAGTACTTC

d_gene: -
j_gene: TRBJ2-7
abundance: few
v_gene: TRBV6-6
CDR3aa: CASSYGLRTYEQYF
CDR3nt: TGTGCCAGCAGTTACGGTCTACGAACTTACGAGCAGTACTTC

d_gene: -
j_gene: TRBJ1-1
abundance: -
v_gene: TRBV6-5
CDR3aa: CASKRATGPSEAFF
CDR3nt: TGTGCCAGCAAAAGAGCGACAGGTCCCTCTGAAGCTTTCTTT

d_gene: TRBD1
j_gene: TRBJ1-5
abundance: -
v_gene: TRBV10-3
CDR3aa: CAISEGTGNQPQHF
CDR3nt: TGTGCCATCAGTGAAGGGACAGGGAATCAGCCCCAGCATTTT